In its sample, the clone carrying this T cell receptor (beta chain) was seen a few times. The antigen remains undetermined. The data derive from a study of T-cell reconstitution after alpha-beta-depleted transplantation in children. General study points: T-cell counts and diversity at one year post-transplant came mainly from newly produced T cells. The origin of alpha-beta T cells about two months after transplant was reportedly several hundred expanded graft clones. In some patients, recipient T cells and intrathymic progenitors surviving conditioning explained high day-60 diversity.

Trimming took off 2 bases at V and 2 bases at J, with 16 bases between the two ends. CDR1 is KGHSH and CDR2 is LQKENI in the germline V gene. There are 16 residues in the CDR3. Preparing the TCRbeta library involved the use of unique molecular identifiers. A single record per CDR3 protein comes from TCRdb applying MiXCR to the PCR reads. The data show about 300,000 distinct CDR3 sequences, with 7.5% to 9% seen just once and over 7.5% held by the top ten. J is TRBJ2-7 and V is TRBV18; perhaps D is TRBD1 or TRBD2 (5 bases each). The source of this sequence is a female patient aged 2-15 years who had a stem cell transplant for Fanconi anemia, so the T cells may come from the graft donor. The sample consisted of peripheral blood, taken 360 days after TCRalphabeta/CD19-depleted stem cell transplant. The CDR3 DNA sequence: TGTGCCAGCTCACCAGGTACCGGGACCCTACCCTACGAGCAGTACTTC. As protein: CASSPGTGTLPYEQYF.